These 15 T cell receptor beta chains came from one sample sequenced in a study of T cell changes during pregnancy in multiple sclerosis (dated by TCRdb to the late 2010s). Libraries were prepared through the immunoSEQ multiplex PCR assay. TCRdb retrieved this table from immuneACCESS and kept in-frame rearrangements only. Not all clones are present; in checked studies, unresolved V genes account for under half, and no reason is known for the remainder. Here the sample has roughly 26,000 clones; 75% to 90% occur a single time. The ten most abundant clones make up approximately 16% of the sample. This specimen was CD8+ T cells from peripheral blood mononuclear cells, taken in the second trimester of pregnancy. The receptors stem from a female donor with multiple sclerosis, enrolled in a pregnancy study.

The CDR3 here is CASSLSPGNEQYF. In DNA form, the CDR3 reads TGTGCCAGCAGCCTATCCCCCGGGAACGAGCAGTACTTC. The chain carries TRBV9 and TRBJ2-7; D possibly corresponds to TRBD2 (5 bases). CDR1 is SGDLS and CDR2 is YYNGEE in the germline V gene. This CDR3 contains 13 residues. V lost 4 bases and J lost 5, with 13 bases in between. Complete variable domain (other parts from reference TRBV9 and TRBJ2-7): DSGVTQTPKHLITATGQRVTLRCSPRSGDLSVYWYQQSLDQGLQFLIQYYNGEERAKGNILERFSAQQFPDLHSELNLSSLELGDSALYFCASSLSPGNEQYFGPGTRLTVT.

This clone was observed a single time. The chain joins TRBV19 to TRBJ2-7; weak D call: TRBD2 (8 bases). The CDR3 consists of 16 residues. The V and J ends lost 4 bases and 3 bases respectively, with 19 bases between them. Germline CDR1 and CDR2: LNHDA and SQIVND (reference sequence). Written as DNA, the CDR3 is TGTGCCAGTAGTACCCCACGGGACAGCGGGGGCTACGAGCAGTACTTC. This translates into CASSTPRDSGGYEQYF.

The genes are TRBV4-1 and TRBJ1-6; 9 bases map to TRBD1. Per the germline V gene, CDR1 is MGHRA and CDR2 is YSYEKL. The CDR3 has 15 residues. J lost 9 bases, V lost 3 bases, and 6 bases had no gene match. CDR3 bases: TGCGCCAGCAGCCACGGGGACAGGGAGGGTTCACCCCTCCACTTT. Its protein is CASSHGDREGSPLHF.

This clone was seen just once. CDR3 nucleotides: TGCAGCGTTGAAGGACTAGCTGTAAATGAGCAGTTCTTC. Translation gives CSVEGLAVNEQFF. The gene calls are TRBV29-1 and TRBJ2-1, with 7 bases identical to TRBD2. This CDR3 has 13 residues. Germline CDR1 and CDR2: SQVTM and ANQGSEA. V lost 1 base, J lost 7 bases, and 4 bases stayed unmatched.

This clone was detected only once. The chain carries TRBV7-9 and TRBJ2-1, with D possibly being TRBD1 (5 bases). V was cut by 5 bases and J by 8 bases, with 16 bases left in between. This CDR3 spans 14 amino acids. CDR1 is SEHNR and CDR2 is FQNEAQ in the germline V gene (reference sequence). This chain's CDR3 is CASSPTGFGHEQFF. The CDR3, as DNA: TGTGCCAGCAGCCCTACAGGCTTTGGGCATGAGCAGTTCTTC.

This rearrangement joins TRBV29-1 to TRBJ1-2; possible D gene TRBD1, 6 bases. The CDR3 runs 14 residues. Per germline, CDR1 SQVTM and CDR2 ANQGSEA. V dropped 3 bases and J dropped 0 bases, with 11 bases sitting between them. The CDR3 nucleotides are TGCAGCGTTGAGGGAGACAGGACTAACTATGGCTACACCTTC. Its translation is CSVEGDRTNYGYTF. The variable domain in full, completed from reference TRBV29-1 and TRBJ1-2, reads SAVISQKPSRDICQRGTSLTIQCQVDSQVTMMFWYRQQPGQSLTLIATANQGSEATYESGFVIDKFPISRPNLTFSTLTVSNMSPEDSSIYLCSVEGDRTNYGYTFGSGTRLTVV.

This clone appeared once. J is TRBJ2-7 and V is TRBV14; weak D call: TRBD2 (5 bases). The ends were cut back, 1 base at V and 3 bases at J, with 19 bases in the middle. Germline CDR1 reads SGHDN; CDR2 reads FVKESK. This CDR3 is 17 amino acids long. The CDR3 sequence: CASSQARNLLESYEQYF. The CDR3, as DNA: TGTGCCAGCAGCCAAGCCCGGAATCTACTAGAAAGCTACGAGCAGTACTTC.

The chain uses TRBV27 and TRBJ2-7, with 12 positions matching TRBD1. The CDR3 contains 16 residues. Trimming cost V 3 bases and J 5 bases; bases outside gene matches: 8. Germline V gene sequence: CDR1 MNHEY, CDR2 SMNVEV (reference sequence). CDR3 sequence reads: CASSFPRDRGQHEQYF. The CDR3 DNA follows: TGTGCCAGCAGTTTTCCCCGGGACAGGGGGCAGCACGAGCAGTACTTC.

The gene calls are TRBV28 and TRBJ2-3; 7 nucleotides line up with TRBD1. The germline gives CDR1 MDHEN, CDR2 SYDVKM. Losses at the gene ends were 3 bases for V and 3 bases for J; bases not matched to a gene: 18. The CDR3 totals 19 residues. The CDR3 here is CASSLDRQGIPTPTDTQYF. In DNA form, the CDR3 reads TGTGCCAGCAGTTTGGACCGACAGGGAATACCGACCCCGACAGATACGCAGTATTTT. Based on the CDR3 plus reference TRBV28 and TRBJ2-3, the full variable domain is DVKVTQSSRYLVKRTGEKVFLECVQDMDHENMFWYRQDPGLGLRLIYFSYDVKMKEKGDIPEGYSVSREKKERFSLILESASTNQTSMYLCASSLDRQGIPTPTDTQYFGPGTRLTVL.

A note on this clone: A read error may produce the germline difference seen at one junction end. The DNA for the CDR3 is TGTGCTAGCAGCTTAGTTCCAGGGGGCACCGGGGAGCTGTTTTTT. It specifies CASSLVPGGTGELFF. The chain couples TRBV7-7 to TRBJ2-2; TRBD1 agrees at 7 bases. The CDR3 covers 15 residues. Germline V lookup: CDR1 SSHAT, CDR2 FNYEAQ (reference sequence). Drawing the rest from reference TRBV7-7 and TRBJ2-2, the complete variable domain is GAGVSQSPRYKVTKRGQDVTLRCDPISSHATLYWYQQALGQGPEFLTYFNYEAQPDKSGLPSDRFSAERPEGSISTLTIQRTEQRDSAMYRCASSLVPGGTGELFFGEGSRLTVL.

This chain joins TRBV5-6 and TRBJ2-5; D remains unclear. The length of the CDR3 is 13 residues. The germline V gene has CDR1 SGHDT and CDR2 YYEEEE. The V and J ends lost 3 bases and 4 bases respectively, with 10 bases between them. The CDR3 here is CASSWLGLETQYF. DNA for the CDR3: TGTGCCAGCAGCTGGCTAGGTTTAGAGACCCAGTACTTC.

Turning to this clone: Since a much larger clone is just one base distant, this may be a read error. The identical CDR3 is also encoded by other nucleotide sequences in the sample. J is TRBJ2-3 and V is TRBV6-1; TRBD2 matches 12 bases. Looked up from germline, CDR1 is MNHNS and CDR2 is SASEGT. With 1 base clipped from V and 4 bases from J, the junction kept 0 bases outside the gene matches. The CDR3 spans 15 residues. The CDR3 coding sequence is TGTGCCAGCAGTGAAGGACTAGCGGGAGCAGATACGCAGTATTTT. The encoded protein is CASSEGLAGADTQYF.

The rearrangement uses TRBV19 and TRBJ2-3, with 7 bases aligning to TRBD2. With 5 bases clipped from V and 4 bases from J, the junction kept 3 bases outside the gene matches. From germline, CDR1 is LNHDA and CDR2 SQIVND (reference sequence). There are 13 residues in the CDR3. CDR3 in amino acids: CASSRGRADTQYF. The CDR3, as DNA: TGTGCCAGTAGTCGAGGGAGGGCAGATACGCAGTATTTT.

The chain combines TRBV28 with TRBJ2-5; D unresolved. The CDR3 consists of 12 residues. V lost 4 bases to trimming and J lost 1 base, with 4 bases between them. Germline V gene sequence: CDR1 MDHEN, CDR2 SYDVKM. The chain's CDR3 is CASSSLQETQYF. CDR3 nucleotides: TGTGCCAGCAGTTCACTCCAAGAGACCCAGTACTTC. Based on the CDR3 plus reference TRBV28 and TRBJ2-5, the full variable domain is DVKVTQSSRYLVKRTGEKVFLECVQDMDHENMFWYRQDPGLGLRLIYFSYDVKMKEKGDIPEGYSVSREKKERFSLILESASTNQTSMYLCASSSLQETQYFGPGTRLLVL.

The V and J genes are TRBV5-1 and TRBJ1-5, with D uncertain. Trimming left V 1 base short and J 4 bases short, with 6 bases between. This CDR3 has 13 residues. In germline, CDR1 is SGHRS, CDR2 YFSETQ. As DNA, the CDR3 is TGCGCCAGCAGCTTGTGGCAAAATCAGCCCCAGCATTTT. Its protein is CASSLWQNQPQHF.